This note documents a single T cell receptor (beta chain) sequence. Its cognate antigen is unknown. The data were taken from a study of shared clonotypes between healthy human individuals. Study overall: With ages of 18 to 49, the donors were a couple of women and a few men. Findings of the study overall: The study found lower generation probabilities in non-shared clonotypes than in those shared by all four donors. The study generally estimated greater richness for naive than memory subsets.

Trimming removed 4 bases at V and 5 bases at J, with 21 bases between. The V gene's germline CDR1 is SGHDT and CDR2 YYEEEE. The CDR3 loop spans 16 amino acids. Genomic DNA of each subset was evenly split across several immunoSEQ plates. Using immunoSEQ multiplex PCR, the repertoire was profiled, and TCRdb retains in-frame clones only, with some absent. There are over 1.4 million clones in the sample; around 97% occur only once, and roughly 1.2% lies in the top ten. The sequenced sample consisted of naive CD4+ T cells sorted from blood. Regarding subset: CD45RA+ positively selected. The chain recombines TRBV5-6 with TRBJ1-2; D may be TRBD1 (5 bases). This clonotype was sampled from a man under 40 in good health. The CDR3 protein is CASSQPGLPARYGYTF. In nucleotides, the CDR3 is TGTGCCAGCAGCCAACCGGGACTTCCAGCGAGGTATGGCTACACCTTC.